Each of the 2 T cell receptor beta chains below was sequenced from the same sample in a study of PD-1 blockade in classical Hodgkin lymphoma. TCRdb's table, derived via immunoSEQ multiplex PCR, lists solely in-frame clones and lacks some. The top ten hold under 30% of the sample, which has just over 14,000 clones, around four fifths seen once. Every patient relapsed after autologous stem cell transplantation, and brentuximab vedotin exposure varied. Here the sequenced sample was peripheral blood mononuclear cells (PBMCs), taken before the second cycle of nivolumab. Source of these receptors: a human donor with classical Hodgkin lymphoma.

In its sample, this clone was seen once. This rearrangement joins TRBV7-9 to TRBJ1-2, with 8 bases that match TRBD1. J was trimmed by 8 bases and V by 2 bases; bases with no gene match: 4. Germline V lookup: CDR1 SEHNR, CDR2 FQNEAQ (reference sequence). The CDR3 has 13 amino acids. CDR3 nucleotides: TGTGCCAGCAGCTTACAGGGGGCTTACGGCTACACCTTC. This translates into CASSLQGAYGYTF. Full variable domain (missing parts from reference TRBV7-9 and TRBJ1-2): DTGVSQNPRHKITKRGQNVTFRCDPISEHNRLYWYRQTLGQGPEFLTYFQNEAQLEKSRLLSDRFSAERPKGSFSTLEIQRTEQGDSAMYLCASSLQGAYGYTFGSGTRLTVV.

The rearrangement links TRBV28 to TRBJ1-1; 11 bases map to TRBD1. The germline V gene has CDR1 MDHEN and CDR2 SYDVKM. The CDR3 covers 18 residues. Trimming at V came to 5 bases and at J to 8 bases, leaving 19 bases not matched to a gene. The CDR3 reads CASSQTSAGTGGFGEAFF. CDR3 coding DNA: TGTGCCAGCAGTCAAACCTCTGCCGGGACAGGGGGTTTTGGCGAAGCTTTCTTT.